The 6 T cell receptor beta chains in this list originate from one sample, sequenced in a study of graft-versus-host responses after intestinal transplantation. Libraries were prepared by immunoSEQ multiplex PCR; TCRdb keeps only in-frame clonotypes and omits some of them. The sample contains approximately 21,000 clones, 50% to 65% of which appear only once. The source was alloreactive CD4+ T cells from a mixed lymphocyte reaction culture, collected before intestinal transplant. Described subset: CFSE-low proliferating T cells sorted from approximately 6-day pre-transplant mixed lymphocyte reaction (GvH or HvG direction). The receptors were sampled from a human patient who received an intestinal transplant.

This clone was seen a handful of times. This chain joins TRBV27 and TRBJ2-1, with 10 bases identical to TRBD2. Germline assignment: CDR1 MNHEY and CDR2 SMNVEV (reference sequence). Trimming cost V 6 bases and J 4 bases; bases outside gene matches: 6. The CDR3 consists of 15 residues. The CDR3 protein is CASSHLAGVYNEQFF. The CDR3 nucleotides are TGTGCCAGCAGCCACCTAGCGGGAGTATACAATGAGCAGTTCTTC.

The rearrangement joins TRBV19 to TRBJ2-7, with D hard to call. The CDR3 is 13 amino acids. CDR1 and CDR2 from the germline V gene are LNHDA and SQIVND (reference sequence). The V gene lost 3 bases and the J gene lost 2 bases, with 8 bases spanning the gap. The CDR3 sequence is CASSIGQAYEQYF. The CDR3 DNA follows: TGTGCCAGTAGTATCGGTCAGGCCTACGAGCAGTACTTC.

The V gene is TRBV28, the J gene TRBJ2-7; 7 bases agree with TRBD1. Germline V CDR1 and CDR2: MDHEN, SYDVKM. The CDR3 is made up of 14 amino acids. The trim removed 7 bases at V and 3 bases at J, leaving 9 bases unmatched. The CDR3 spells CASTPGTAVYEQYF. In DNA, the CDR3 is TGTGCCAGCACCCCCGGGACAGCGGTCTACGAGCAGTACTTC.

The chain carries TRBV2 and TRBJ2-3; 9 nucleotides match TRBD2. Germline CDR1 SNHLY, CDR2 FYNNEI. The CDR3 has 15 residues. V gave up 6 bases and J gave up 0 bases; unmatched junction bases: 4. CDR3: CASRSSGRSTDTQYF. For the CDR3, the DNA is TGTGCCAGCAGAAGTAGCGGGAGAAGCACAGATACGCAGTATTTT.

The chain employs TRBV29-1 and TRBJ2-1; 12 bases fit TRBD1. The V gene's germline CDR1 is SQVTM and CDR2 ANQGSEA. The V and J ends lost 4 bases and 3 bases, in that order; junction bases with no gene match: 10. The CDR3 runs 17 residues. The DNA for the CDR3 is TGCAGCGTTGGGATGGGACAGGGGGCCCTGTTCTACAATGAGCAGTTCTTC. The encoded protein is CSVGMGQGALFYNEQFF.

This clone was seen a few times. V is TRBV6-1 and J is TRBJ1-5; D is undetermined. Per germline, CDR1 MNHNS and CDR2 SASEGT. V lost 5 bases and J 2 bases, leaving 7 bases between the germline ends. The CDR3 runs 13 residues. The CDR3 DNA follows: TGTGCCAGCAGTACTGAGGGCAATCAGCCCCAGCATTTT. Its protein is CASSTEGNQPQHF.